What follows are 10 T cell receptor beta chains derived from one specimen sequenced in a study of blood T cell repertoires in COVID-19. The assay was immunoSEQ multiplex PCR, and TCRdb's table has in-frame clones only and misses some. This table has 200,000 to 300,000 clones, around four fifths appearing once. Source material: peripheral blood. These receptors were obtained from a woman aged 55-69 years with active or convalescent COVID-19.

This clone was seen a single time. The chain couples TRBV19 to TRBJ2-7; perhaps TRBD2 as D (6 bases). CDR1 and CDR2 (germline): LNHDA, SQIVND (reference sequence). CDR3 length equals 14 residues. Trimming cost V 1 base and J 0 bases, with 7 bases left between them. CDR3: CASSIAGDSYEQYF. The DNA for the CDR3 is TGTGCCAGTAGTATAGCGGGGGACTCCTACGAGCAGTACTTC.

The V call is TRBV6-5, the J call TRBJ1-2, with D possibly TRBD1 on 6 matching bases. Trimming took 7 bases from V and 4 from J, leaving 19 bases between them. This CDR3 is 15 amino acids long. Per the germline V gene, CDR1 is MNHEY and CDR2 is SVGAGI. The chain's CDR3 is CASTEWGGAVYGYTF. The CDR3 bases are TGTGCCAGCACCGAATGGGGGGGGGCTGTCTATGGCTACACCTTC.

The chain recombines TRBV19 with TRBJ1-4; a weak D match, TRBD1 (6 bases). The V end was cut by 1 base, the J end by 0 bases, with 12 bases between. Germline CDR1 LNHDA, CDR2 SQIVND (reference sequence). CDR3 length: 17 residues. In DNA, the CDR3 is TGTGCCAGTAGTATAGCGGACAGTTACCCAACTAATGAAAAACTGTTTTTT. It specifies CASSIADSYPTNEKLFF.

The chain has TRBV7-9 and TRBJ2-2; unclear D gene. The CDR3 loop spans 13 amino acids. Per the germline V gene, CDR1 is SEHNR and CDR2 is FQNEAQ (reference sequence). Trimming left V 1 base short and J 7 bases short, with 7 bases between. The CDR3 loop is CASSLVVGGELFF. As DNA, the CDR3 is TGTGCCAGCAGCTTAGTAGTCGGCGGGGAGCTGTTTTTT.

The chain carries TRBV5-1 and TRBJ2-5; no firm D call. The ends were cut back, 0 bases at V and 5 bases at J, with 14 bases in the middle. The CDR3 is made up of 15 amino acids. Germline V gene lookup returns CDR1 SGHRS and CDR2 YFSETQ. CDR3 sequence reads: CASSLVGLTEETQYF. As DNA, the CDR3 is TGCGCCAGCAGCTTGGTCGGTCTCACCGAGGAGACCCAGTACTTC.

This clone was recorded only once. The J gene is TRBJ1-2, the V gene TRBV7-8, with TRBD1 matching over 8 bases. CDR1 SGHVS and CDR2 FQNEAQ come from the germline V gene. V was pared by 2 bases and J by 7 bases, with 12 bases of the junction left unmatched. This CDR3 is 16 amino acids long. CDR3 coding DNA: TGTGCCAGCAGCTTATCGGTTGTTTTGACAGGGGTTGGCTACACCTTC. It is translated as CASSLSVVLTGVGYTF.

This clone came up a few times. The chain couples TRBV30 to TRBJ2-7; tentatively, D is TRBD2 (5 bases). In germline, CDR1 is GTSNPN, CDR2 SVGIG (reference sequence). The CDR3 is made up of 14 amino acids. V gave up 0 bases and J gave up 3 bases, with 12 bases separating them. The CDR3 bases are TGTGCCTGGAGTGTACTAGGCAGTGTCTACGAGCAGTACTTC. This gives the protein CAWSVLGSVYEQYF.

J is TRBJ1-1 and V is TRBV6-5; 10 bases line up with TRBD1. CDR1 and CDR2 (germline): MNHEY, SVGAGI. The CDR3 has 14 amino acids. Trimming cost V 0 bases and J 7 bases; bases outside gene matches: 2. The chain's CDR3 is CASSYSRTGGEAFF. CDR3 bases: TGTGCCAGCAGTTACTCGCGGACAGGGGGTGAAGCTTTCTTT.

The chain combines TRBV19 with TRBJ1-2; D may be TRBD1 (5 bases). The germline V and J ends were trimmed by 3 bases and 4 bases, with 15 bases remaining between them. This CDR3 is 15 amino acids long. CDR1 is LNHDA and CDR2 is SQIVND in the germline V gene (reference sequence). CDR3 nucleotide sequence: TGTGCCAGTAGTATCGGGGGAGACGGAGGCTATGGCTACACCTTC. This encodes CASSIGGDGGYGYTF.

J is TRBJ1-4 and V is TRBV19, with D maybe TRBD1 (5 bases). This CDR3 comprises 15 residues. Germline assignment: CDR1 LNHDA and CDR2 SQIVND (reference sequence). Trimming cost V 4 bases and J 3 bases, with 12 bases left between them. The CDR3 sequence is CASSRSGQANEKLFF. The CDR3 nucleotides read TGTGCCAGTAGTAGATCAGGGCAGGCTAATGAAAAACTGTTTTTT.